This TCR beta chain stems from a study of blood T cells in healthy people across ages. The V and J ends lost 5 bases and 7 bases, in that order; junction bases with no gene match: 16. There are 16 residues in the CDR3. The germline CDR1 and CDR2 sequences are MNHEY and SMNVEV (reference sequence). Combining a sample-barcoded 5' primer with a J-beta primer mix, a second PCR ran for about 7 to 11 cycles. TCRdb ran MiXCR on the 5' RACE reads and lists one entry per CDR3 protein. The data contain about 780,000 distinct CDR3 sequences, about 45% of them singletons. This clonotype appeared a few times. The receptor was derived from a man older than 75 in good health. Sequencing was done on a sample of blood. The V call is TRBV27, the J call TRBJ2-7; 8 bases are shared with TRBD1. The CDR3 sequence: CASSQLPGQVNNEQYF. The CDR3 coding sequence is TGTGCCAGCAGTCAACTCCCGGGACAGGTAAACAATGAGCAGTACTTC.